A selection of T cell receptor beta chains follows, all from one sample in a study of blood T cell repertoires in COVID-19. TCRdb's table, derived via immunoSEQ multiplex PCR, lists solely in-frame clones and lacks some. The sample yields some 280,000 clones, more than 80% seen once. Sequencing was done on a sample of peripheral blood. These receptors all stem from a woman aged 30 to 39 with active or convalescent COVID-19. Each CDR3 is given with its conserved first and last residue. The order of the fields is V gene, CDR3 length, clone size, CDR3 protein. A row's size may be missing; if present it is once, few, many or a size class.

v_call: TRBV2
cdr3_length: 15
clone_size: -
cdr3_aa: CASTHTGRANYGYTF

v_call: TRBV4-1
cdr3_length: 16
clone_size: once
cdr3_aa: CASSPRDRGSNNEQFF

v_call: TRBV15
cdr3_length: 14
clone_size: -
cdr3_aa: CATSDRDSNQPQHF

v_call: TRBV30
cdr3_length: 15
clone_size: -
cdr3_aa: CALAGRPPRNYGYTF

v_call: TRBV24-1
cdr3_length: 15
clone_size: -
cdr3_aa: CATSDRTGSTDTQYF

v_call: TRBV6-6
cdr3_length: 12
clone_size: -
cdr3_aa: CASKGGNQPQHF

v_call: TRBV6-5
cdr3_length: 16
clone_size: once
cdr3_aa: CASSYLGATSTDTQYF

v_call: TRBV18
cdr3_length: 16
clone_size: -
cdr3_aa: CASSPNSGGLADTQYF

v_call: TRBV7-9
cdr3_length: 13
clone_size: -
cdr3_aa: CASSLSQGVGYTF

v_call: TRBV5-1
cdr3_length: 14
clone_size: -
cdr3_aa: CASSRLPDSNEQFF

v_call: TRBV5-1
cdr3_length: 15
clone_size: -
cdr3_aa: CASSLERTGWNGYTF

v_call: TRBV25-1
cdr3_length: 13
clone_size: -
cdr3_aa: CASRGDRGDGYTF

v_call: TRBV4-3
cdr3_length: 14
clone_size: -
cdr3_aa: CASSWDRVLKGYTF

v_call: TRBV9
cdr3_length: 15
clone_size: -
cdr3_aa: CASSVYSGVSGELFF

v_call: TRBV9
cdr3_length: 15
clone_size: -
cdr3_aa: CASSARTGSTDTQYF

v_call: TRBV7-9
cdr3_length: 16
clone_size: -
cdr3_aa: CASSLPRDRGEETQYF

v_call: TRBV4-3
cdr3_length: 14
clone_size: -
cdr3_aa: CASSQGLRADTQYF

v_call: TRBV6-5
cdr3_length: 16
clone_size: -
cdr3_aa: CASSYRGAVRNTEAFF

v_call: TRBV3-1/TRBV3-2
cdr3_length: 14
clone_size: -
cdr3_aa: CASSPQGMEYGYTF

v_call: TRBV6-6
cdr3_length: 13
clone_size: -
cdr3_aa: CASTLTKDYEQYF

v_call: TRBV4-2
cdr3_length: 15
clone_size: -
cdr3_aa: CASSQTSDRFYEQYF

v_call: TRBV10-2
cdr3_length: 19
clone_size: -
cdr3_aa: CASSESRAHSGGLYNEQFF

v_call: TRBV11-2
cdr3_length: 15
clone_size: -
cdr3_aa: CASSLSDGGTDTQYF

v_call: TRBV5-1
cdr3_length: 14
clone_size: -
cdr3_aa: CASSRGEDNYGYTF

v_call: TRBV25-1
cdr3_length: 15
clone_size: -
cdr3_aa: CASSDPGQYQETQYF

v_call: TRBV5-5
cdr3_length: 16
clone_size: -
cdr3_aa: CASSLSGGTGNSPLHF

v_call: TRBV7-3
cdr3_length: 17
clone_size: -
cdr3_aa: CASSSAPPSGGEDTQYF

v_call: TRBV7-9
cdr3_length: 14
clone_size: -
cdr3_aa: CASRRGQGGTEAFF

v_call: TRBV7-9
cdr3_length: 14
clone_size: -
cdr3_aa: CASSLSGLTYEQYF

v_call: TRBV6-6
cdr3_length: 16
clone_size: few
cdr3_aa: CASSSTRQGRSYGYTF

v_call: TRBV6-6
cdr3_length: 14
clone_size: -
cdr3_aa: CASSYKVEQETQYF

v_call: TRBV5-1
cdr3_length: 16
clone_size: -
cdr3_aa: CASRTAAGQGGSPLHF

v_call: TRBV4-3
cdr3_length: 13
clone_size: -
cdr3_aa: CASSQGPTDTQYF

v_call: TRBV7-3
cdr3_length: 13
clone_size: -
cdr3_aa: CASSEQGYTEAFF

v_call: TRBV15
cdr3_length: 16
clone_size: -
cdr3_aa: CATSSPGSPTNEKLFF

v_call: TRBV18
cdr3_length: 17
clone_size: -
cdr3_aa: CASSPVSTRTGYSPLHF

v_call: TRBV5-1
cdr3_length: 14
clone_size: once
cdr3_aa: CASSLRGGQETQYF

v_call: TRBV9
cdr3_length: 13
clone_size: -
cdr3_aa: CASSVGPPSTQYF

v_call: TRBV19
cdr3_length: 16
clone_size: -
cdr3_aa: CASSMARGDEVSPLHF

v_call: TRBV2
cdr3_length: 14
clone_size: once
cdr3_aa: CASSVGQSSYEQYF

v_call: TRBV7-3
cdr3_length: 14
clone_size: once
cdr3_aa: CASSLSTGSYEQYF

v_call: TRBV18
cdr3_length: 13
clone_size: few
cdr3_aa: CASSGSPNQPQHF

v_call: TRBV5-5
cdr3_length: 14
clone_size: once
cdr3_aa: CASRHWTSLDTQYF

v_call: TRBV5-1
cdr3_length: 17
clone_size: -
cdr3_aa: CASSLSYSGGNYNEQFF

v_call: TRBV7-9
cdr3_length: 14
clone_size: -
cdr3_aa: CASSWGGIQETQYF

v_call: TRBV7-7
cdr3_length: 17
clone_size: -
cdr3_aa: CASSSQLAGRFHNEQFF

v_call: TRBV28
cdr3_length: 16
clone_size: -
cdr3_aa: CASSSPRDWGSGEQFF

v_call: TRBV6-2/TRBV6-3
cdr3_length: 15
clone_size: -
cdr3_aa: CASSYKAGYNYGYTF

v_call: TRBV19
cdr3_length: 16
clone_size: -
cdr3_aa: CASRVSGTLYEDGYTF

v_call: TRBV10-3
cdr3_length: 17
clone_size: once
cdr3_aa: CAISESIPGRSTDTQYF

v_call: TRBV6-5
cdr3_length: 15
clone_size: -
cdr3_aa: CASSLSAGVTDTQYF